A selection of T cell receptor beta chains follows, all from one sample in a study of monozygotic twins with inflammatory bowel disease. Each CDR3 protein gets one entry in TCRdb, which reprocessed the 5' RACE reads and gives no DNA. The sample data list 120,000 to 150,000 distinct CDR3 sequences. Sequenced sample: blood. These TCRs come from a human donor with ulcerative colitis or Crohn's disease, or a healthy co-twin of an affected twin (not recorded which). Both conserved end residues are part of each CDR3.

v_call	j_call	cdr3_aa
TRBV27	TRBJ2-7	CASSLLLHPGYEQYF
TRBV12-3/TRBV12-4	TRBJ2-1	CASSLSWTGNNEQFF
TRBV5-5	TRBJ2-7	CASSGGTGYSVAYEQYF
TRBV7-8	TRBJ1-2	CASSLSTGGYGYTF
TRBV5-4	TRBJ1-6	CASSLAAARGNSPLHF
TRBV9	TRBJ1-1	CASSGQGGITTEAFF
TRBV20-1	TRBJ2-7	CSATNTRGSYEQYF
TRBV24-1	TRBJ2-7	CATSDSRTGSSYEQYF
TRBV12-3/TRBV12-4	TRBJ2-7	CASSFSQGSLSYEQYF
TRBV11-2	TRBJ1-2	CASSLYRGYGYTF
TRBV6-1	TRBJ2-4	CASSEADRAGRNIQYF
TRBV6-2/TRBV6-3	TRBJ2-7	CASSSREVGDAYEQYF
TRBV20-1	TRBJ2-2	CSAREGGNTGELFF
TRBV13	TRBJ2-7	CASRRAGSSYEQYF
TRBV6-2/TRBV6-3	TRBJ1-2	CASSPHREAMDGYTF
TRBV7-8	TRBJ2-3	CASSFRLVADTQYF
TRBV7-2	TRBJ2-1	CASSLKGGINEQFF
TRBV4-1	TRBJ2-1	CASSQEPGAYNEQFF
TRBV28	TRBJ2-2	CASDGITGELFF
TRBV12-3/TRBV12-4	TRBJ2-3	CASSLFQTQYF
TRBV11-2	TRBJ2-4	CASSLGPGAVLAKNIQYF
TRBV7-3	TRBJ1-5	CASSLTGDVDQPQHF
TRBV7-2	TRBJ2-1	CASSLRHGRGLGQFF
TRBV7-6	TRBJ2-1	CASSNTGDNEQFF
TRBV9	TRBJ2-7	CASSVSGTEYYEQYF
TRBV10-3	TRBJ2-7	CAISGTTYEQYF
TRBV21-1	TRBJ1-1	CASSKPEGGVENTEAFF
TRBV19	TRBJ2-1	CASSIGFEGVEQFF
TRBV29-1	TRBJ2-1	CSVVRTTYNEQFF
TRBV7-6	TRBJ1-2	CASSGQGFGYTF
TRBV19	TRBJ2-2	CASSIWVGELFF
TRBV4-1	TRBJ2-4	CASSHEPDRGGLAKNIQYF
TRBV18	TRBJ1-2	CASSPRTGQANYGYTF
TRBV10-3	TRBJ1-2	CAINGQGAMGYTF
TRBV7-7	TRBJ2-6	CASSPGQGFSGANVLTF
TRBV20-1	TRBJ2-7	CSAPDSRTYEQYF
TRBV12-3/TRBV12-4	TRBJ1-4	CASRDTADEKLFF
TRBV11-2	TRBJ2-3	CASSYPDTQYF
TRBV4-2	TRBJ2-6	CASSPLDRGLGANVLTF
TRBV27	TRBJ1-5	CASSLKGGQGGPSNQPQHF
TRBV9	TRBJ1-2	CASSGQDGYTF
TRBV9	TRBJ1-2	CASSVVDRVGTNYGYTF
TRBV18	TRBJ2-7	CASSNPGHYERQYF
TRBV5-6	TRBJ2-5	CASSSGQGMRETQYF
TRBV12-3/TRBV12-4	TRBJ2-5	CASLDFTQETQYF
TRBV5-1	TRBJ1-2	CASSLGDTLDYGYTF
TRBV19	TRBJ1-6	CASSMGWTRLNSPLHF
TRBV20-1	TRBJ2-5	CSARRLAGELETQYF
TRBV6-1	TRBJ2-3	CASGGGGRIDTQYF
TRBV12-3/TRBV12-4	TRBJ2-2	CASGSSTGELFF
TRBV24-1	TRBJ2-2	CATSRQGGNTGELFF
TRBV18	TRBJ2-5	CASSPSTITQETQYF
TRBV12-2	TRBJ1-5	CASRLVLRNRDQPQHF